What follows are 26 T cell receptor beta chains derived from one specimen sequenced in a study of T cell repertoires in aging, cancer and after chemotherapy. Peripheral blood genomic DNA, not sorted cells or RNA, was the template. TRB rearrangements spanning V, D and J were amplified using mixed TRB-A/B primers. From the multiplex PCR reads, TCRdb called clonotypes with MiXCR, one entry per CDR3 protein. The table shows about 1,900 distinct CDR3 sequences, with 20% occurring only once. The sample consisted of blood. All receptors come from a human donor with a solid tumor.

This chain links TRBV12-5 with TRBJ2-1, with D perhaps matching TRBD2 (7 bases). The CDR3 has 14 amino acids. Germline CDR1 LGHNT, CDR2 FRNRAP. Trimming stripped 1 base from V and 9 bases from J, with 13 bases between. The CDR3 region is CASGLARGGGEQFF. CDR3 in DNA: TGTGCTAGTGGTTTGGCACGCGGGGGCGGTGAGCAGTTCTTC.

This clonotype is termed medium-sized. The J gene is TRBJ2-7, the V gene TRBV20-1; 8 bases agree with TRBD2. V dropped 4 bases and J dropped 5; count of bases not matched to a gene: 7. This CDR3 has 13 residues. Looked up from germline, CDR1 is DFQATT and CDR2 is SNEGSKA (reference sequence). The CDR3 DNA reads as TGCAGTGCTACCGGGAGGGCGAGAAACGAGCAGTACTTC. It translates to CSATGRARNEQYF.

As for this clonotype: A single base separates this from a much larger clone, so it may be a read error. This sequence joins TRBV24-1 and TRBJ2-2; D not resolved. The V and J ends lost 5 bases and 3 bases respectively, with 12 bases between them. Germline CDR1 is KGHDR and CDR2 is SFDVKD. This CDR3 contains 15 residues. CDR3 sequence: CATSVSASHTGELFF. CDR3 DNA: TGTGCCACCAGTGTTTCGGCATCTCACACCGGGGAGCTGTTTTTT.

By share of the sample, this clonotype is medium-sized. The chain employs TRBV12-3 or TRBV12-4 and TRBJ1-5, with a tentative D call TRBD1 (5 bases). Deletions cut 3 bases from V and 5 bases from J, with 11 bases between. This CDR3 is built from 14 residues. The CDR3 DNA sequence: TGTGCCAGCAGTTTCGGGGGTGGATATCAGCCCCAGCATTTT. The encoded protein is CASSFGGGYQPQHF.

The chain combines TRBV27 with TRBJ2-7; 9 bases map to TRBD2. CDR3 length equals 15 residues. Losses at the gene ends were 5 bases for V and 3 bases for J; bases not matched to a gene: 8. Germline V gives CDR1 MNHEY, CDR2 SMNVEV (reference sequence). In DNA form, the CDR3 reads TGTGCCAGCAGTCCCCGGGGAGCGGGAGGCTACGAGCAGTACTTC. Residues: CASSPRGAGGYEQYF.

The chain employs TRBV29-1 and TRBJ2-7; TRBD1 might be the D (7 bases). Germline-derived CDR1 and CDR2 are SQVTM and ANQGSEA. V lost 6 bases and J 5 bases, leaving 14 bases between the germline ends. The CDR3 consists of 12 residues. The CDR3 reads CSVTQGGDEQYF. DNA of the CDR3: TGCAGCGTAACTCAGGGGGGCGACGAGCAGTACTTC.

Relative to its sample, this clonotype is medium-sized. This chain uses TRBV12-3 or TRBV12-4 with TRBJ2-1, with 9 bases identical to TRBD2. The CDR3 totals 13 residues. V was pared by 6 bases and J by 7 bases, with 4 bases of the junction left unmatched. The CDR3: CASRRAGGNEQFF. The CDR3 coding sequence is TGTGCCAGCAGGAGGGCGGGGGGGAATGAGCAGTTCTTC.

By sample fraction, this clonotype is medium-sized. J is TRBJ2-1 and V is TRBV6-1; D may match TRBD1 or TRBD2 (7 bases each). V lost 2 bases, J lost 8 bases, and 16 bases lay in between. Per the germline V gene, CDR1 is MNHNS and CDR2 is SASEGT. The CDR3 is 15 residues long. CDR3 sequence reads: CASSENRGGIDEQFF. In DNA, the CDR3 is TGTGCCAGCAGTGAAAACAGGGGAGGGATCGATGAGCAGTTCTTC.

CDR3 region: CASSLGPGQGPDTQYF. CDR3 nucleotides: TGTGCCAGCAGCTTAGGTCCGGGACAGGGACCAGATACGCAGTATTTT. This chain uses TRBV7-2 with TRBJ2-3; 9 bases agree with TRBD1. This CDR3 is built from 16 residues. CDR1 is SGHTA and CDR2 is FQGNSA in the germline V gene. The V segment lost 1 base and the J segment 4 bases; nucleotides outside the gene matches: 6.

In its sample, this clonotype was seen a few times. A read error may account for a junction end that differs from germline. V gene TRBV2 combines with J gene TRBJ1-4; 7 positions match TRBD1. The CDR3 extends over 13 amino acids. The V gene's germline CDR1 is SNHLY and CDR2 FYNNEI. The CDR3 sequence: CASSGDRQGDSRF. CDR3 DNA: TGTGCCAGCAGCGGAGACCGACAGGGAGATTCTAGGTTT.

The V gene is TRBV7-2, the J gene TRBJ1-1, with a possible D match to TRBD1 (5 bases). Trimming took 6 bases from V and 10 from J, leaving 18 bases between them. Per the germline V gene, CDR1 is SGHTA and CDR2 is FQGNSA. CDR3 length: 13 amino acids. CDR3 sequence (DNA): TGTGCCAGCAGGGGGGGGGGTAGAGTTGGAGCTTTCTTT. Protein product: CASRGGGRVGAFF. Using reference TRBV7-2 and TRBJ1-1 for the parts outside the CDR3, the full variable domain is GAGVSQSPSNKVTEKGKDVELRCDPISGHTALYWYRQSLGQGLEFLIYFQGNSAPDKSGLPSDRFSAERTGGSVSTLTIQRTQQEDSAVYLCASRGGGRVGAFFGQGTRLTVV.

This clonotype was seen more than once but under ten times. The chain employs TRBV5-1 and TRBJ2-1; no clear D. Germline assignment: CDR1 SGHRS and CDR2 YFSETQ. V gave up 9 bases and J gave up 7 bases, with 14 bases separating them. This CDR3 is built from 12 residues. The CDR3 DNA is TGCGCCACCGGCGAAGTAGGGAATGAGCAGTTCTTC. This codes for CATGEVGNEQFF.

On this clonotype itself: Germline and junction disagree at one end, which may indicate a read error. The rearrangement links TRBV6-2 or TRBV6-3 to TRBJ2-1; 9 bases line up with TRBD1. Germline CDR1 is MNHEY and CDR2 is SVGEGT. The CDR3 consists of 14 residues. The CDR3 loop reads CASSSGTGTGHPQF. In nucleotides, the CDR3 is TGTGCCAGCAGCTCCGGGACAGGGACGGGCCACCCCCAATTC.

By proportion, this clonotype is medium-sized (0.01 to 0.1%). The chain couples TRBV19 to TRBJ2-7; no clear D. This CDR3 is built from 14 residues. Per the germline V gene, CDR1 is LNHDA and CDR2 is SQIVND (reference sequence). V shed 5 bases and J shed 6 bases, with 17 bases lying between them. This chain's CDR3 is CASSPVVGSPEQYF. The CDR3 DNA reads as TGTGCCAGTAGTCCGGTAGTCGGATCTCCCGAGCAGTACTTC.

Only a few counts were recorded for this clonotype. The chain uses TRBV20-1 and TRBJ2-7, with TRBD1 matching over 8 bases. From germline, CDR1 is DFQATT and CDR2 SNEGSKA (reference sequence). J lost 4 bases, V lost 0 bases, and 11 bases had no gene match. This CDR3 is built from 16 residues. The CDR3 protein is CSARDGGQGDDYEQYF. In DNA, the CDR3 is TGCAGTGCTAGAGATGGAGGACAGGGCGACGATTACGAGCAGTACTTC.

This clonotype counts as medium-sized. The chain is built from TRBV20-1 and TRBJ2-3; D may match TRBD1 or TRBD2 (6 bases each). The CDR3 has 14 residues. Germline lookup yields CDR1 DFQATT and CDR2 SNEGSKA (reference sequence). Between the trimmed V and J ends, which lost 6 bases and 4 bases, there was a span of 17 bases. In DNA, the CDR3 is TGCAGTGCCCACGAAGGGGGGTACGCAGATACGCAGTATTTT. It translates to CSAHEGGYADTQYF.

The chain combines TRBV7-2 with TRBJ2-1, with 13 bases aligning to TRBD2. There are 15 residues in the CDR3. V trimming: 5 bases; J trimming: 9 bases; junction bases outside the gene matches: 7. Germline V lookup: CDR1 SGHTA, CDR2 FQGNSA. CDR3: CASSPGTSGIREQFF. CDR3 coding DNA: TGTGCCAGCAGCCCAGGGACTAGCGGGATACGTGAGCAGTTCTTC.

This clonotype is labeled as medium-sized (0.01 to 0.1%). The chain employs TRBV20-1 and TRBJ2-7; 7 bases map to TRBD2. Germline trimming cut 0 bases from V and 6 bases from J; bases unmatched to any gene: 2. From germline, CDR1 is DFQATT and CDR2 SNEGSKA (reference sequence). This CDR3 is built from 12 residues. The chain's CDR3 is CSARDGGGEQYF. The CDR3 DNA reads TGCAGTGCTAGAGATGGGGGGGGCGAGCAGTACTTC.

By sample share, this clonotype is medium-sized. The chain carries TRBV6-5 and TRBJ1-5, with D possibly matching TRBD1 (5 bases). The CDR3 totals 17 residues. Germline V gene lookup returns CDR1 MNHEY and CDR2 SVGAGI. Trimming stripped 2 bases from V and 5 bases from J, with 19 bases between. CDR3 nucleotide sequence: TGTGCCAGCAGTTACCGAAAACTGGGACGGAAGGATCAGCCCCAGCATTTT. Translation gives CASSYRKLGRKDQPQHF.

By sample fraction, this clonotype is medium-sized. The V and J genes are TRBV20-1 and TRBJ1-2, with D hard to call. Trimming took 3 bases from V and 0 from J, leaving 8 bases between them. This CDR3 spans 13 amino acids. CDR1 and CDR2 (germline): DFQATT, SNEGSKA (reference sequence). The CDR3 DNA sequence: TGCAGTGCTAGTCAGATTACTAACTATGGCTACACCTTC. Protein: CSASQITNYGYTF.

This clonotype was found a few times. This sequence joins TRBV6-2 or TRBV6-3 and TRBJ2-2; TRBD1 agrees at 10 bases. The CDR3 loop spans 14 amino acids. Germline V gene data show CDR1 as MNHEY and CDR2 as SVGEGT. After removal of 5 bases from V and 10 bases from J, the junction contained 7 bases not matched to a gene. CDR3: CASSRQGATPELFF. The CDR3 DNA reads TGTGCCAGCAGTCGACAGGGGGCTACCCCGGAGCTGTTTTTT.

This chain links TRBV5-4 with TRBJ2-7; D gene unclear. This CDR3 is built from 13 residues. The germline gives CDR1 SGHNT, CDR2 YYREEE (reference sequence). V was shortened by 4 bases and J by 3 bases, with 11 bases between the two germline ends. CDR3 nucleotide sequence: TGTGCCAGCAGCATCGGACGGTTCTACGAGCAGTACTTC. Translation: CASSIGRFYEQYF.

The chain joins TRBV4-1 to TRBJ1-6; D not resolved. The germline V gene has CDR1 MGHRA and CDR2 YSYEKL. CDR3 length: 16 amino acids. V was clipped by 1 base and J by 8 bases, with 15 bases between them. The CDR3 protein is CASSQVIGPTDSPLHF. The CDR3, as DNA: TGCGCCAGCAGCCAAGTTATAGGACCAACAGATTCACCCCTCCACTTT.

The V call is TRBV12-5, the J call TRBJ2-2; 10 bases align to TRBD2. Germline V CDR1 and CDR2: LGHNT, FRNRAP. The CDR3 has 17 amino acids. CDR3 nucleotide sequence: TGTGCCAGCAGTCCAAGCGGGGGGGCAATGAACACCGGGGAGCTGTTTTTT. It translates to CASSPSGGAMNTGELFF.

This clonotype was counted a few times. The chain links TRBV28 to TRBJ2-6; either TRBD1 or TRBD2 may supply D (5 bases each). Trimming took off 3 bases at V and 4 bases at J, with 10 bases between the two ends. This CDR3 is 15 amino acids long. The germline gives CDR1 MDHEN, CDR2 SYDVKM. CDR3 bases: TGTGCCAGCAGTTTTGTGGGGGAGGGGGCCAACGTCCTGACTTTC. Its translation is CASSFVGEGANVLTF.

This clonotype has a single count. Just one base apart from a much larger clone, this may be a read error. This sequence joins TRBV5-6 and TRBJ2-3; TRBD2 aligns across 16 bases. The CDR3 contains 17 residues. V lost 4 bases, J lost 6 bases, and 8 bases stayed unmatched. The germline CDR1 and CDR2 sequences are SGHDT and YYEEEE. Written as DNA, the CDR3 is TGTGCCAGCAGCACGGGGACTAGCGGGGGGGCTCTGGATACGCAGTATTTT. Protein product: CASSTGTSGGALDTQYF. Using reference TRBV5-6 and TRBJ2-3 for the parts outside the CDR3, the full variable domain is DAGVTQSPTHLIKTRGQQVTLRCSPKSGHDTVSWYQQALGQGPQFIFQYYEEEERQRGNFPDRFSGHQFPNYSSELNVNALLLGDSALYLCASSTGTSGGALDTQYFGPGTRLTVL.